The 5 T cell receptor beta chains below were found in one sample sequenced in a study of blood T cell repertoires in COVID-19 (dated by TCRdb to about 2020). Libraries were constructed by the immunoSEQ multiplex PCR assay. TCRdb re-hosts the immuneACCESS table, in-frame sequences only. Its copies lack some clones; in the studies checked, an unresolved V gene accounts for under half of them, and the cause for the rest is not known. This sample is represented by over 250,000 clones; roughly 85% of them were singletons. The top ten hold around a tenth of the sample. Sequencing was done on a sample of peripheral blood. These TCRs come from a woman aged 50 to 65 who had recovered from COVID-19.

This chain connects TRBV3-1 (or the pseudogene TRBV3-2) to TRBJ2-1, with TRBD2 identical over 7 bases. Trimming at V came to 4 bases and at J to 0 bases, leaving 12 bases not matched to a gene. CDR1 is LGHDT, CDR2 YNNKEL, per germline (reference sequence). The CDR3 has 18 residues. The CDR3 bases are TGTGCCAGCAGCCCCCATCAGGGCGGGAGTCACTCCTACAATGAGCAGTTCTTC. It yields the protein CASSPHQGGSHSYNEQFF.

Ten or more counts support this clone. This chain uses TRBV28 with TRBJ1-4, with 7 bases that match TRBD1. V dropped 7 bases and J dropped 3; count of bases not matched to a gene: 8. The CDR3 loop spans 15 amino acids. CDR1 is MDHEN and CDR2 is SYDVKM in the germline V gene. This CDR3 is CASISGGTANEKLFF. The CDR3 DNA sequence: TGTGCCAGCATCTCAGGGGGGACAGCTAATGAAAAACTGTTTTTT.

The V call is TRBV28, the J call TRBJ1-6; no clear D gene. In germline, CDR1 is MDHEN, CDR2 SYDVKM. The V end was cut by 2 bases, the J end by 4 bases, with 9 bases between. This CDR3 has 15 residues. In nucleotides, the CDR3 is TGTGCCAGCAGTTTAGGGCAGATATATAATTCACCCCTCCACTTT. Translation: CASSLGQIYNSPLHF. The full variable domain, its missing parts supplied by reference TRBV28 and TRBJ1-6, is DVKVTQSSRYLVKRTGEKVFLECVQDMDHENMFWYRQDPGLGLRLIYFSYDVKMKEKGDIPEGYSVSREKKERFSLILESASTNQTSMYLCASSLGQIYNSPLHFGNGTRLTVT.

V and J are TRBV10-2 and TRBJ1-3; D gene uncertain. The V end was cut by 4 bases, the J end by 4 bases, with 8 bases between. This CDR3 is 13 amino acids long. Germline V gene sequence: CDR1 WSHSY, CDR2 SAAADI. CDR3 sequence: CASSGQEGNTIYF. The CDR3 DNA follows: TGCGCCAGCAGTGGCCAAGAGGGAAACACCATATATTTT.

CDR3 residues: CASSPFIGGAPGNIQYF. CDR3 bases: TGTGCCAGCTCCCCGTTTATAGGGGGCGCCCCGGGGAACATTCAGTACTTC. The V gene is TRBV18, the J gene TRBJ2-4; 7 nucleotides agree with TRBD1. The CDR3 loop spans 17 amino acids. CDR1 is KGHSH, CDR2 LQKENI, per germline. J lost 7 bases, V lost 6 bases, and 18 bases had no gene match.